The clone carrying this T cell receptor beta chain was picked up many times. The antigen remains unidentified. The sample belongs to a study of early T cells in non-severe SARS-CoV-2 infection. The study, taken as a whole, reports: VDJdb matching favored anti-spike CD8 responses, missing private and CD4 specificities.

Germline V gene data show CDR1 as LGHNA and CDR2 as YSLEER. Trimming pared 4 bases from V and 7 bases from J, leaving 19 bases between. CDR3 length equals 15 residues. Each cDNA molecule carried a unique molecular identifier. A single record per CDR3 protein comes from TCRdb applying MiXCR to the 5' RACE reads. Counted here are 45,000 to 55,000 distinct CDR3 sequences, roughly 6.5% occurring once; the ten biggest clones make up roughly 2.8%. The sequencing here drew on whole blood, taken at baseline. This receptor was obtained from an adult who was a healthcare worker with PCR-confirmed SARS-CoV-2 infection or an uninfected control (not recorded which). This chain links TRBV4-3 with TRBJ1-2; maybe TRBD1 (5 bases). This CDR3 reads CASSPPGPARSGYTF. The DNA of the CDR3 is TGCGCCAGCAGCCCACCGGGACCTGCGAGGAGTGGCTACACCTTC.